Described below is a single T cell receptor (beta chain) sequence and its context. In the authors' workflow: Reference gene primer amplification yielded estimated nucleated cell counts. Measured with immunoSEQ multiplex PCR; TCRdb has only the in-frame clones, and not every one. Clone size and the V and J calls come from that table; the DNA yielded D and trimming. This repertoire shows roughly 190,000 clones, roughly 80% found once; its top ten account for around 6.9%. These data originate in a study of blood T cell repertoires in COVID-19. About the research overall: Both acute and convalescent COVID-19 samples were obtained from the United States, Italy and Spain. T cells, B-cell-depleted T cells, or PBMCs supplied cDNA or gDNA.

The CDR3 runs 16 residues. Trimming left V 2 bases short and J 3 bases short, with 14 bases between. Germline CDR1 is SNHLY and CDR2 is FYNNEI. The sequence derives from a man in his sixties with acute or convalescent COVID-19. Input material: peripheral blood. This chain uses TRBV2 with TRBJ2-1; tentatively, D is TRBD2 (6 bases). The CDR3 spells CASSELAGNNYNEQFF. CDR3 nucleotides: TGTGCCAGCAGTGAACTGGCGGGAAATAACTACAATGAGCAGTTCTTC.